These 6 T cell receptor beta chains originate from one sample sequenced in a study of CD4+ T cells in melanoma. Only in-frame clones appear in the TCRdb table, and some are missing; sequencing was by immunoSEQ multiplex PCR. The sample records 20,000 to 25,000 clones, about four fifths being singletons. The sample taken for sequencing was cells from a culture (not recorded whether cultured in vitro). Source of these receptors: a human donor with melanoma.

The chain links TRBV10-1 to TRBJ1-5, with no clear D. The CDR3 extends over 22 amino acids. Trimming pared 0 bases from V and 0 bases from J, leaving 27 bases between. Looked up from germline, CDR1 is WNHNN and CDR2 is SYGVQD (reference sequence). CDR3 in DNA: TGCGCCAGCAGTGAGTCGACTCGTTGGAGACTAACAAGACAATATAGCAATCAGCCCCAGCATTTT. Translated, it gives CASSESTRWRLTRQYSNQPQHF.

This clone was detected once. V usage is TRBV6-5 and J usage is TRBJ1-6; TRBD1 is a possible D gene (6 bases). This CDR3 region has 15 residues. Trimming removed 6 bases at V and 7 bases at J, with 16 bases between. Germline loops: CDR1 MNHEY, CDR2 SVGAGI. CDR3 sequence reads: CASRTDDRRNSPLHF. In DNA form, the CDR3 reads TGTGCCAGCAGGACGGACGACAGGCGGAATTCACCCCTCCACTTT.

This clone was found a few times. The CDR3 reads CASSLRGGNLNTEAFF. For the CDR3, the DNA is TGTGCCAGCAGCTTAAGGGGAGGAAACCTGAACACTGAAGCTTTCTTT. The rearrangement joins TRBV11-2 to TRBJ1-1, with D possibly TRBD1 on 5 matching bases. CDR3 length: 16 residues. Germline lookup yields CDR1 SGHAT and CDR2 FQNNGV. V was cut by 2 bases and J by 0 bases, with 13 bases left in between.

CDR3 nucleotide sequence: TGCGCCAGCAGCCAAGGTCCTAGCGGGCCGAACACCGGGGAGCTGTTTTTT. The encoded protein is CASSQGPSGPNTGELFF. The chain links TRBV4-1 to TRBJ2-2; 8 positions match TRBD2. Trimming at V came to 1 base and at J to 0 bases, leaving 4 bases not matched to a gene. Germline assignment: CDR1 MGHRA and CDR2 YSYEKL. The CDR3 contains 17 residues.

J is TRBJ1-1 and V is TRBV30, with D perhaps matching TRBD1 (5 bases). Germline CDR1 is GTSNPN and CDR2 is SVGIG (reference sequence). The CDR3 contains 16 residues. Trimming took off 1 base at V and 0 bases at J, with 15 bases between the two ends. This chain's CDR3 is CAWSDRQRSLNTEAFF. The CDR3 coding sequence is TGTGCCTGGAGTGACCGACAGAGGAGCTTGAACACTGAAGCTTTCTTT.

V and J are TRBV27 and TRBJ1-1; D may be TRBD1 (6 bases). The V gene's germline CDR1 is MNHEY and CDR2 SMNVEV (reference sequence). The CDR3 runs to 16 residues. The V gene lost 1 base and the J gene lost 1 base, with 13 bases spanning the gap. The CDR3 region has the DNA TGTGCCAGCAGTTTATTGGGGGCATTTCGGAACACTGAAGCTTTCTTT. Amino acids: CASSLLGAFRNTEAFF.